The clone carrying this T cell receptor beta chain was seen a handful of times. MiXCR, applied by TCRdb to the 5' RACE reads, yields one record per CDR3 protein. The table shows 290,000 or so distinct CDR3 sequences, with around 19% occurring only once. This record belongs to a study of T-cell memory formation after mild COVID-19. V lost 5 bases and J lost 0, with 11 bases in between. Germline V gives CDR1 MNHEY, CDR2 SMNVEV (reference sequence). The CDR3 is made up of 15 amino acids. Source material: PBMCs or a T cell subset sorted from them (not recorded which). This sequence joins TRBV27 and TRBJ1-5; D is possibly TRBD1 (5 bases). The receptor's source is a young man who had mild COVID-19 (a few samples of this study predate the infection). Cell type and time point are not known. The CDR3 bases are TGTGCCAGCAGTCCTGGACACTATAGCAATCAGCCCCAGCATTTT. It yields the protein CASSPGHYSNQPQHF.